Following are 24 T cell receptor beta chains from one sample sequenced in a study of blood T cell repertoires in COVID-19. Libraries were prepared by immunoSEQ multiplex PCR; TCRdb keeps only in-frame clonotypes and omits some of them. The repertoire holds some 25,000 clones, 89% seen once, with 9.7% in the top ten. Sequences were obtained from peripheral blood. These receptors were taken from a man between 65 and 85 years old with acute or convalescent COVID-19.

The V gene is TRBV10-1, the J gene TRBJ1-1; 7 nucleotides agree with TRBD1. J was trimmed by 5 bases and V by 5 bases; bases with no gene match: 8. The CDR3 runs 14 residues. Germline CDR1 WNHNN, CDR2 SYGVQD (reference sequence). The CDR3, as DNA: TGCGCCAGCAGTCCGACAGGGTGGGAGACTGAAGCTTTCTTT. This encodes CASSPTGWETEAFF.

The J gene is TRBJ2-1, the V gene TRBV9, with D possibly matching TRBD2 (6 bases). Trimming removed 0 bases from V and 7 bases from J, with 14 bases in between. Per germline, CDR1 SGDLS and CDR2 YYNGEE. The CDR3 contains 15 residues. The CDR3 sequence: CASSVALGGDNEQFF. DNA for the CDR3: TGTGCCAGCAGCGTAGCCTTAGGCGGGGATAATGAGCAGTTCTTC.

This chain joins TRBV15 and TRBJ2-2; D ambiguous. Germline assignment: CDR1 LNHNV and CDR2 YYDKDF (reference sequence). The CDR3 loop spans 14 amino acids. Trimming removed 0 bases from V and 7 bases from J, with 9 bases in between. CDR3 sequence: CATSRDRRIGELFF. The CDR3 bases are TGTGCCACCAGCAGAGATCGGAGAATCGGGGAGCTGTTTTTT.

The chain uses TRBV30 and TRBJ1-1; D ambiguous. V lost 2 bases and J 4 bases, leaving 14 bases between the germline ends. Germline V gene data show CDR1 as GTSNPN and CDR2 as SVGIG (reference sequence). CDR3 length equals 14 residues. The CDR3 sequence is CAWSKNRLGTEAFF. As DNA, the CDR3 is TGTGCCTGGAGTAAGAACAGATTGGGCACTGAAGCTTTCTTT.

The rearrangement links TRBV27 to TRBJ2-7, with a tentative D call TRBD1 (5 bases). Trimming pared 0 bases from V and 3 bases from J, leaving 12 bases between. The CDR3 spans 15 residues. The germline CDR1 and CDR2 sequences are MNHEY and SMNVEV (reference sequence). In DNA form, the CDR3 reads TGTGCCAGCAGTTTATCTCAGGGTCAACGCTACGAGCAGTACTTC. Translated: CASSLSQGQRYEQYF.

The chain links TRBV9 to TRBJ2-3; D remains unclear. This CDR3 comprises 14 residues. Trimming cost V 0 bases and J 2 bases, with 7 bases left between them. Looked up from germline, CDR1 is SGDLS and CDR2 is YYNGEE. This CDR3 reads CASSVGDSTDTQYF. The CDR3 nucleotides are TGTGCCAGCAGCGTAGGTGACTCCACAGATACGCAGTATTTT.

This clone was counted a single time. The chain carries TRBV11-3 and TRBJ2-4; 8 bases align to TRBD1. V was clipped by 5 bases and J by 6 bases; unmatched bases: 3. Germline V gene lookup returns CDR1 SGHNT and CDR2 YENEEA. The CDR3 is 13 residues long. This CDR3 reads CASSIGQGNIQYF. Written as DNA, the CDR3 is TGTGCCAGCAGCATTGGACAGGGAAACATTCAGTACTTC.

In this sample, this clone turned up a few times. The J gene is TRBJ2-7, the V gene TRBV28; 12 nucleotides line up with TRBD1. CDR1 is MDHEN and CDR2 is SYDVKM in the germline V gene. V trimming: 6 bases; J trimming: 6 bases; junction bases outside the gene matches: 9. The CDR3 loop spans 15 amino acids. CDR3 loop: CASRGSGTGGGEQYF. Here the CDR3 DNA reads TGTGCCAGCAGGGGGTCCGGGACAGGGGGCGGCGAGCAGTACTTC.

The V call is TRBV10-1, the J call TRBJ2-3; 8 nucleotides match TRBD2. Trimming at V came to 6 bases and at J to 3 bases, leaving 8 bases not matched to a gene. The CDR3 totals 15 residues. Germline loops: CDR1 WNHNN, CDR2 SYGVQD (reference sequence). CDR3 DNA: TGCGCCAGCAGCAATACCGGGGGGGTTACAGATACGCAGTATTTT. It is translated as CASSNTGGVTDTQYF.

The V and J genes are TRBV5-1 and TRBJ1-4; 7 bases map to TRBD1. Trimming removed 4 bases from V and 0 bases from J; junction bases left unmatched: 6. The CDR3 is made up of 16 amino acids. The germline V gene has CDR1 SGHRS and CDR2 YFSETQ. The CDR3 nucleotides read TGCGCCAGCAGCGGGGACAGCCTCTCAACTAATGAAAAACTGTTTTTT. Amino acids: CASSGDSLSTNEKLFF. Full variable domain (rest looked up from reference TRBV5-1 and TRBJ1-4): KAGVTQTPRYLIKTRGQQVTLSCSPISGHRSVSWYQQTPGQGLQFLFEYFSETQRNKGNFPGRFSGRQFSNSRSEMNVSTLELGDSALYLCASSGDSLSTNEKLFFGSGTQLSVL.

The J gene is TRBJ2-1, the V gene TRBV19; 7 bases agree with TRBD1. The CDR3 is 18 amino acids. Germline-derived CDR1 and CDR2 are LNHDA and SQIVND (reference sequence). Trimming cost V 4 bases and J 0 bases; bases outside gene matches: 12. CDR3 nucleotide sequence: TGTGCCAGTAGTAGCCCTCCCGGGACAGCCCGCTCCTACAATGAGCAGTTCTTC. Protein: CASSSPPGTARSYNEQFF.

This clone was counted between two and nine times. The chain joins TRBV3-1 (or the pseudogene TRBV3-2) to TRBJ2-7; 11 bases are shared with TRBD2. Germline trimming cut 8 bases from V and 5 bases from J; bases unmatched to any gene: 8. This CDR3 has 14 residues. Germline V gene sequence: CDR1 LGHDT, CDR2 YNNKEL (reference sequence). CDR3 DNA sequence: TGTGCCAGCTCCGTAGCGGGAGGGGTAGACGAGCAGTACTTC. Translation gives CASSVAGGVDEQYF.

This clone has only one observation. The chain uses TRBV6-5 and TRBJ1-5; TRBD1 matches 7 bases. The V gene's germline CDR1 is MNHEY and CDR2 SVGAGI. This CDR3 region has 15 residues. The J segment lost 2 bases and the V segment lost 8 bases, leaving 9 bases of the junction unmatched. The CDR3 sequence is CASSQGDFGNQPQHF. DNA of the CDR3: TGTGCCAGCTCCCAGGGGGATTTTGGCAATCAGCCCCAGCATTTT.

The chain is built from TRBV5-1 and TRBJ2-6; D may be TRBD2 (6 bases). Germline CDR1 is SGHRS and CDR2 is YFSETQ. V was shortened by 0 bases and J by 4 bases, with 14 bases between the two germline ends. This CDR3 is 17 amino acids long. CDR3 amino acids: CASSLVMGGTGANVLTF. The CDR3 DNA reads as TGCGCCAGCAGCTTGGTGATGGGGGGAACCGGGGCCAACGTCCTGACTTTC.

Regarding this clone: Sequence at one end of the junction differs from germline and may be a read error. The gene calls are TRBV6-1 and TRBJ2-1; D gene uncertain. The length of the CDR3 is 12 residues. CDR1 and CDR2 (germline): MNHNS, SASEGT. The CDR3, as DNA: TGTGCCAGCAGCGAAGGGCTAGGAGAGCAGTTCTTC. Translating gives CASSEGLGEQFF.

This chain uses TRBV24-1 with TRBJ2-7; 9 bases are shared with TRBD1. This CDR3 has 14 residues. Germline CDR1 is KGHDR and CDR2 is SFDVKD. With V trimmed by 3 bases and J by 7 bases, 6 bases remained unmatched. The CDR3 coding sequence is TGTGCCACCAGTGATGCCGGGACAGGGAATGAGCAGTACTTC. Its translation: CATSDAGTGNEQYF.

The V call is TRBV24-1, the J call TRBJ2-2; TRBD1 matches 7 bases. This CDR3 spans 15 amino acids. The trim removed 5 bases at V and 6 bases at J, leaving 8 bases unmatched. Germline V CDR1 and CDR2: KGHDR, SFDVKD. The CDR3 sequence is CATSAINRGSGELFF. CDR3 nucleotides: TGTGCCACCAGTGCTATAAACAGGGGATCCGGGGAGCTGTTTTTT.

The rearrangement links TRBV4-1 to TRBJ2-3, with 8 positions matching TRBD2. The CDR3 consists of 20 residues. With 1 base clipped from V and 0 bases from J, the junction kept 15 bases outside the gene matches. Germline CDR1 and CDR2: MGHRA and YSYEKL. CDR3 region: CASSQAVAGLGIRSTDTQYF. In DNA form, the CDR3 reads TGCGCCAGCAGCCAAGCGGTAGCGGGATTGGGGATTAGGAGCACAGATACGCAGTATTTT.

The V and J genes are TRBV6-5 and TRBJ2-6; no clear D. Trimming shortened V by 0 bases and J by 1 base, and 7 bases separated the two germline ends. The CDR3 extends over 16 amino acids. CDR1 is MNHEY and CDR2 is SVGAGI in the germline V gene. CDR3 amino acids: CASSYSRGSGANVLTF. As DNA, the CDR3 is TGTGCCAGCAGTTACTCGAGAGGATCTGGGGCCAACGTCCTGACTTTC.

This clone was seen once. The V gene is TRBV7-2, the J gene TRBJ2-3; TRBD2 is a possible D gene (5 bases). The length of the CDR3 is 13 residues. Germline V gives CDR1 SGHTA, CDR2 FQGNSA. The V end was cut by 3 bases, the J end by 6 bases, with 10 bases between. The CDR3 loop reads CASSFASLDTQYF. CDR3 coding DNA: TGTGCCAGCAGCTTTGCTAGCTTGGATACGCAGTATTTT.

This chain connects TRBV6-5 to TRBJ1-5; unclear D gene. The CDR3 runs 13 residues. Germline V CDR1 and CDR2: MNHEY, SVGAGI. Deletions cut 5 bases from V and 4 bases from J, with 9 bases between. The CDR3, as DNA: TGTGCCAGCAGTACAGTGCCGAATCAGCCCCAGCATTTT. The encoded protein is CASSTVPNQPQHF.

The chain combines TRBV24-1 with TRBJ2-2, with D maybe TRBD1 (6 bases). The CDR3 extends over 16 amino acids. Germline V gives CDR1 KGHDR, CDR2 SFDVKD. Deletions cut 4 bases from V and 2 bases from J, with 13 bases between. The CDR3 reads CATSDPATGNTGELFF. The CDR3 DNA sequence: TGTGCCACCAGTGACCCCGCGACAGGTAACACCGGGGAGCTGTTTTTT.

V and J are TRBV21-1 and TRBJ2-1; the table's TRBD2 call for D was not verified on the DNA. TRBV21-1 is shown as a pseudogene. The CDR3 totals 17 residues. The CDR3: CASSKVLAGGPYNEQFF. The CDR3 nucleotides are TGTGCCAGCAGCAAAGTCCTAGCGGGGGGACCCTACAATGAGCAGTTCTTC.

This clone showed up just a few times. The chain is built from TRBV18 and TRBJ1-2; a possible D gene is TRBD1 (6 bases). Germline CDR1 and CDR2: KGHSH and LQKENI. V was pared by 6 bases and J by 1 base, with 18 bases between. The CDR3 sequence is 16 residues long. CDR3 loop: CASSTTDRRGNYGYTF. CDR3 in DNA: TGTGCCAGCTCGACCACCGACCGCAGGGGTAACTATGGCTACACCTTC.